This entry describes one T cell receptor beta chain. Its target is unknown. The unexposed donors gave CD4+ T cells in about 2011-2018, prior to COVID-19. Only in-frame clones appear in the TCRdb table, and some are missing; sequencing was by immunoSEQ multiplex PCR. The table lists roughly 63,000 clones, about 95% of them singletons. The sample comes from a study of CD4 T cells in relation to SARS-CoV-2 and coronaviruses. Findings and limits, study-wide: Culture-expanded clones reflect memory recall rather than primary priming during culture.

Germline values: CDR1 SGHDN, CDR2 FVKESK. CDR3 length: 15 amino acids. V dropped 1 base and J dropped 5 bases, with 14 bases sitting between them. This chain links TRBV14 with TRBJ1-1; D is ambiguous. This TCR was recovered from a human donor in good health. The sample consisted of naive CD4+ T cells from PBMCs. Subset described: naive CD4+ T cells isolated by negative enrichment. As DNA, the CDR3 is TGTGCCAGCAGCCAAGTTTCGGATCTCGGGACTGAAGCTTTCTTT. It encodes CASSQVSDLGTEAFF.